This entry lists 5 T cell receptor beta chains sequenced from one sample in a study of shared clonotypes between healthy human individuals. Method: immunoSEQ multiplex PCR; TCRdb's copy keeps in-frame clones and lacks some. In the table there are around 750,000 clones, 74% of which are singletons. The sample comprised memory CD4+ T cells sorted from blood. Subset defined: CD45RA-negative fraction. The origin of the receptors is a woman between 25 and 40 years old in good health.

The CDR3 region has the DNA TGTGCCAGCAGCCCCCCGGGGAGGGACGAGCAGTACTTC. Its protein is CASSPPGRDEQYF. This chain links TRBV6-5 with TRBJ2-7; 7 bases line up with TRBD2. This CDR3 comprises 13 residues. Germline trimming cut 6 bases from V and 5 bases from J; bases unmatched to any gene: 7. Per the germline V gene, CDR1 is MNHEY and CDR2 is SVGAGI.

This rearrangement joins TRBV18 to TRBJ1-5, with a possible D match to TRBD1 (6 bases). The germline V and J ends were trimmed by 6 bases and 10 bases, with 22 bases remaining between them. Germline V CDR1 and CDR2: KGHSH, LQKENI. The CDR3 has 15 amino acids. The CDR3 DNA reads as TGTGCCAGCTCTGAGCGAGGGGGGGAACACCTACCCCAGCATTTT. Translated, it gives CASSERGGEHLPQHF.

The V gene is TRBV2, the J gene TRBJ2-7; 7 nucleotides align to TRBD1. Trimming removed 5 bases from V and 7 bases from J; junction bases left unmatched: 5. The germline CDR1 and CDR2 sequences are SNHLY and FYNNEI. The CDR3 loop spans 12 amino acids. The CDR3 reads CASSWDSEEQYF. For the CDR3, the DNA is TGTGCCAGCAGTTGGGACAGCGAGGAGCAGTACTTC.

This rearrangement joins TRBV25-1 to TRBJ2-1; TRBD2 matches 11 bases. From germline, CDR1 is MGHDK and CDR2 SYGVNS. The CDR3 has 15 amino acids. Losses at the gene ends were 2 bases for V and 3 bases for J; bases not matched to a gene: 0. CDR3 protein: CASSELAGGYNEQFF. Written as DNA, the CDR3 is TGTGCCAGCAGTGAACTAGCGGGAGGCTACAATGAGCAGTTCTTC.

V usage is TRBV28 and J usage is TRBJ2-7, with 13 bases matching TRBD2. V dropped 5 bases and J dropped 5; count of bases not matched to a gene: 6. The CDR3 covers 15 residues. Per the germline V gene, CDR1 is MDHEN and CDR2 is SYDVKM. The CDR3 sequence: CASSPGTSGKHEQYF. CDR3 nucleotide sequence: TGTGCCAGCAGTCCCGGGACTAGCGGGAAACACGAGCAGTACTTC.